These 2 T cell receptor beta chains were all obtained from the same sample, sequenced in a study of neoadjuvant anti-PD-1 for oral cavity cancer. Time point noted: after neoadjuvant nivolumab, at surgical resection. Generated by immunoSEQ multiplex PCR, the TCRdb table keeps only in-frame clones and is missing some. The sample lists some 9,500 clones, less than 70% occurring once. Sequenced here: PBMCs, sampled after nivolumab (anti-PD-1) treatment. All receptors come from a person between 40 and 85 years old with oral cavity squamous cell carcinoma.

This chain joins TRBV6-1 and TRBJ1-2; TRBD1 might be the D (5 bases). V gave up 6 bases and J gave up 7 bases, with 24 bases separating them. Germline V CDR1 and CDR2: MNHNS, SASEGT. This CDR3 is 16 amino acids long. CDR3 region: CASRESGQSGGAGYTF. The CDR3 DNA is TGTGCCAGCAGAGAATCGGGGCAATCCGGCGGGGCTGGCTACACCTTC.

This clone was counted a single time. V and J are TRBV19 and TRBJ1-1; the D is unclear. Germline-derived CDR1 and CDR2 are LNHDA and SQIVND (reference sequence). CDR3 length: 12 residues. The V and J ends lost 3 bases and 5 bases respectively, with 7 bases between them. In nucleotides, the CDR3 is TGTGCCAGTAGTATGGGGATTACTGAAGCTTTCTTT. It is translated as CASSMGITEAFF.